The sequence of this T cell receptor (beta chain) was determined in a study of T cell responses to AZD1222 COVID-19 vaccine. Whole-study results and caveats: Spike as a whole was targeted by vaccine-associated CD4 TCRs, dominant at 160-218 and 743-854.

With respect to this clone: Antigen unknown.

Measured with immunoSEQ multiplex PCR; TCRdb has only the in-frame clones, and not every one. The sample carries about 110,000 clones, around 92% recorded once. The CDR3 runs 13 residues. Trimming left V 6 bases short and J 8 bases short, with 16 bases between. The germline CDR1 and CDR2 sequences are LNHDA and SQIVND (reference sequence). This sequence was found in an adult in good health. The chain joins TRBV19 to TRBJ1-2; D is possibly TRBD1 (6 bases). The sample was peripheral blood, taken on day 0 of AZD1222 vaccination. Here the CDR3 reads CASRSLGARGYTF. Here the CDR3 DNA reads TGTGCCAGTAGATCCTTGGGGGCTAGGGGCTACACCTTC.